This T cell receptor (beta chain) came from a study of blood T cell repertoires in COVID-19. The overall study: In each case, the material was cDNA or gDNA derived from T cells, B-cell-depleted T cells, or PBMCs.

The V gene end was trimmed by 6 bases and the J gene end by 3 bases; junction bases not matched to a gene: 7. Germline values: CDR1 MNHEY, CDR2 SVGAGI. The CDR3 is made up of 15 amino acids. The table came from immunoSEQ multiplex PCR; TCRdb's copy has only in-frame clones and leaves some out. The sample lists approximately 170,000 clones; around 83% were seen once. Participant ages covered about 18 to 100 years across 25 or so US areas. Participant-reported clinical history was the basis for cohort assignment. Source material: PBMCs or T cells enriched from blood (not recorded which). This TCR was sampled from a woman aged 45-60 years in a cohort exposed to, infected with or recovered from COVID-19 (not recorded which). The V gene is TRBV6-5, the J gene TRBJ2-2; 7 bases match TRBD1. DNA for the CDR3: TGTGCCAGCAGGCCGGGACAGAGTTACACCGGGGAGCTGTTTTTT. It specifies CASRPGQSYTGELFF.